These T cell receptor beta chains were read from a single sample in a study of control samples from healthy donors and cancer patients. Libraries were prepared by immunoSEQ multiplex PCR; TCRdb keeps only in-frame clonotypes and omits some of them. The repertoire holds just over 90,000 clones, about 88% seen once, with roughly 1.3% in the top ten. The sequenced material came from blood. The receptors come from a woman in her forties or fifties in good health. CDR3s include the opening cysteine and the closing phenylalanine or tryptophan. The D gene is left open where the match is weak. The listing skips clone size in some rows; elsewhere it reads once, few, many or a size class.

length: 14
V: TRBV6-1
J: TRBJ1-4
size: NA
D: NA
DNA: TGTGCCAGCAGAGAAGACATGTCAGTCGAAAAACTGTTTTTT
CDR3: CASREDMSVEKLFF

length: 11
V: TRBV2
J: TRBJ2-7
size: NA
D: NA
DNA: TGTGCCAGCAGTGGGGAAGGCGAGCAGTACTTC
CDR3: CASSGEGEQYF

length: 15
V: TRBV5-6
J: TRBJ2-7
size: NA
D: NA
DNA: TGTGCCAGCAGCTTGGCCTTTGGGGCAGCCTACGAGCAGTACTTC
CDR3: CASSLAFGAAYEQYF

length: 18
V: TRBV28
J: TRBJ2-1
size: NA
D: TRBD2
DNA: TGTGCCAGCAGTTTGGGACTAGCGGGAGGCCCGGGATTCAATGAGCAGTTCTTC
CDR3: CASSLGLAGGPGFNEQFF

length: 11
V: TRBV6-1
J: TRBJ2-5
size: NA
D: NA
DNA: TGTGCCAGCAGTTGGGGAGAGACCCAGTACTTC
CDR3: CASSWGETQYF

length: 16
V: TRBV3-1/TRBV3-2
J: TRBJ2-2
size: NA
D: TRBD1
DNA: TGTGCCAGCAGCCAAGAGGGGACAGGGTCCGCCGGGGAGCTGTTTTTT
CDR3: CASSQEGTGSAGELFF

length: 16
V: TRBV14
J: TRBJ1-4
size: once
D: NA
DNA: TGTGCCAGCAGCCCCGTTAGGGGTACAACTAATGAAAAACTGTTTTTT
CDR3: CASSPVRGTTNEKLFF

length: 13
V: TRBV4-3
J: TRBJ1-5
size: NA
D: NA
DNA: TGCGCCAGCAGCCAATCCCCTGCTCAGCCCCAGCATTTT
CDR3: CASSQSPAQPQHF

length: 14
V: TRBV12-5
J: TRBJ1-1
size: few
D: NA
DNA: TGTGCTAGTGGTTTGGACGGGACTTGGACTGAAGCTTTCTTT
CDR3: CASGLDGTWTEAFF

length: 13
V: TRBV3-1/TRBV3-2
J: TRBJ1-1
size: NA
D: NA
DNA: TGTGCCACCCGGAGGGGGACCGACACTGAAGCTTTCTTT
CDR3: CATRRGTDTEAFF

length: 14
V: TRBV15
J: TRBJ2-1
size: NA
D: NA
DNA: TGTGCCACCAGCAGAGATCCAGGGGCTTATGAGCAGTTCTTC
CDR3: CATSRDPGAYEQFF

length: 16
V: TRBV4-1
J: TRBJ1-3
size: NA
D: NA
DNA: TGCGCCAGCAGCCAAGAGAGAAGGTTCTCTGGAAACACCATATATTTT
CDR3: CASSQERRFSGNTIYF

length: 15
V: TRBV15
J: TRBJ2-2
size: NA
D: NA
DNA: TGTGCCACCAGCAGAGATCTTATTTACACCGGGGAGCTGTTTTTT
CDR3: CATSRDLIYTGELFF

length: 13
V: TRBV7-2
J: TRBJ2-5
size: NA
D: TRBD2
DNA: TGTGCCAGCAGCTGGACTAGCGGGGAGACCCAGTACTTC
CDR3: CASSWTSGETQYF

length: 14
V: TRBV12-5
J: TRBJ2-7
size: NA
D: TRBD1
DNA: TGTGCTAGCAAAACGGACAGGTTCTCTTACGAGCAGTACTTC
CDR3: CASKTDRFSYEQYF

length: 18
V: TRBV7-9
J: TRBJ2-6
size: once
D: TRBD1
DNA: TGTGCCAGCAGCTTAGCAGGGGGCCGAAGCTCTGGGGCCAACGTCCTGACTTTC
CDR3: CASSLAGGRSSGANVLTF

length: 13
V: TRBV9
J: TRBJ1-1
size: NA
D: NA
DNA: TGTGCCAGCAGCGTAGGGACCGGGACAGAAGCTTTCTTT
CDR3: CASSVGTGTEAFF

length: 16
V: TRBV6-2/TRBV6-3
J: TRBJ2-2
size: NA
D: NA
DNA: TGTGCCAGCAGCCTCCCACCTCGGGGTCGAACCGGGGAGCTGTTTTTT
CDR3: CASSLPPRGRTGELFF

length: 14
V: TRBV9
J: TRBJ2-7
size: NA
D: NA
DNA: TGTGCCAGCAACCGAGCGGAACCCTCCTACGAGCAGTACTTC
CDR3: CASNRAEPSYEQYF

length: 15
V: TRBV28
J: TRBJ2-7
size: NA
D: TRBD2
DNA: TGTGCCAGCAGTTCAGGACTAGCGGACTCCTACGAGCAGTACTTC
CDR3: CASSSGLADSYEQYF

length: 15
V: TRBV6-2/TRBV6-3
J: TRBJ2-7
size: NA
D: NA
DNA: TGTGCCAGCAGTTATGGTAGCCGTGCGTCCTACGAGCAGTACTTC
CDR3: CASSYGSRASYEQYF

length: 14
V: TRBV19
J: TRBJ1-1
size: once
D: NA
DNA: TGTGCCAGTATCGCACCGGGGGTAGGGACTGAAGCTTTCTTT
CDR3: CASIAPGVGTEAFF

length: 14
V: TRBV9
J: TRBJ1-1
size: NA
D: TRBD1
DNA: TGTGCCAGCACCCTAACAGGGGTGAACACTGAAGCTTTCTTT
CDR3: CASTLTGVNTEAFF